This TCR beta chain was recovered during a study of shared T cell receptors in the human thymus (dated by TCRdb to the early 2020s). Background for the entire study: The study examined how self-reactive, shared T-cell receptor alpha chains are generated in the human thymus.

Including the terminal cysteine and phenylalanine, the CDR3 comprises 12 residues. Only the CDR3 region is kept as DNA, spanning 36 bases read in frame from base 1. Library preparation employed the immunoSEQ multiplex PCR assay. Sourced from immuneACCESS, this table was stored by TCRdb with only in-frame sequences that have V and J called. A share of the clones is absent; for the studies checked, an unresolved V gene accounts for under half, and the remainder has no known explanation. Present in this sample are 540,000 or so clones, approximately 78% of which were seen just once. Around 0.012% of the sample comes from the top ten. Worth noting for this clone: Its antigen target is currently unknown. There are no base qualities to consult, and no much larger clone falls within one base.

This sample also appeared in a second study, on human thymus T cells. The second paper states: In Finland, the donors were immunologically healthy infants who were having open corrective cardiac surgery for congenital heart defects. The thymus tissue came from surgical resects taken out during corrective cardiac surgery. Biased V and J gene segment usage appeared to be present in both thymic and peripheral blood repertoires. According to the related research, thymic TCR repertoires were highly overlapping among unrelated individuals. The study used 7 or 8 infant thymus samples plus four related peripheral blood samples to characterize TCR alpha and beta repertoires. Donor ages ranging from about 7 to 250 days were recorded, and more than five male and a couple of female infants were included in the cohort. Thymocytes were released mechanically from tissue and stored at -70 °C as pellets of roughly 9-31 million cells. Genomic DNA was extracted from frozen cell pellets with a QIAsymphony instrument. Using the immunoSEQ multiplex PCR assay, the TCRB and TCRAD loci were amplified from a standardized quantity of quality-controlled genomic DNA. The amplicons covered the V(D)J region and were long enough to include the CDR3 and to identify the V and J genes. The amplicons were sequenced on an Illumina platform via the commercial immunoSEQ service. Primer bias and sequencing errors were corrected using previously described methods, and TCRAD and TCRB definitions followed the IMGT database. Analysis of the repertoires was done with immunoSEQ Analyzer 3.0 and VDJTools and included basic statistics, V/J segment usage, diversity estimates, rarefaction and pairwise overlap. Chao1, ChaoE, Efron-Thisted, Shannon and inverse Simpson indices were used to estimate diversity, which was also estimated on datasets down-sampled to the smallest sample. Repertoire overlap used strict matching of CDR3 nucleotide sequence, V gene and J gene, with Jaccard-based multidimensional scaling clustering. Thymus samples yielded on average around 800,000 unique TCRB clonotypes, compared with about 80,000 from blood samples.

The TCR comes from a boy less than two years old with a congenital heart defect. Donor details come from another sample of the same person, matched by shared clones. The sequence links TRBV21-1 to TRBJ1-1. TRBV21-1 is an annotated pseudogene. The sequenced material came from thymocytes. The nucleotide sequence is TGTGCCAGCAGCGCCCGGGACTGTGAAGCTTTCTTT. It is translated as CASSARDCEAFF.